The subject of this entry is one TCR beta chain. Antigen specificity is unknown. This entry belongs to a study of T cells in Graves' hyperthyroidism and ophthalmopathy. The TCR beta CDR3 regions underwent amplification using RNA transcripts as the source. Using the HTBI primer set, a first-round RT-PCR was run on the TCR CDR3. TCRdb re-analysed the multiplex PCR reads in MiXCR, keeping a single row per CDR3 protein. Of about 59,000 distinct CDR3 sequences in the sample, about 57% were seen once. PBMCs were obtained from approximately 9.2 ml fresh peripheral blood. Study-level results: Median prediction lead before ophthalmopathy onset was around 6.9 months with the model.

This CDR3 is 13 amino acids long. Sequencing was performed on blood. The clonotype originates from a woman aged 55-69 years with Graves' ophthalmopathy. The chain employs TRBV3-2 and TRBJ2-2; the table's D call, TRBD2, was not checked against the DNA. TRBV3-2 is marked as a pseudogene. The CDR3 spells CASSRRTSGELFF. The CDR3 DNA reads as TGTGCCAGCAGCCGAAGGACTAGCGGGGAGCTGTTTTTT.